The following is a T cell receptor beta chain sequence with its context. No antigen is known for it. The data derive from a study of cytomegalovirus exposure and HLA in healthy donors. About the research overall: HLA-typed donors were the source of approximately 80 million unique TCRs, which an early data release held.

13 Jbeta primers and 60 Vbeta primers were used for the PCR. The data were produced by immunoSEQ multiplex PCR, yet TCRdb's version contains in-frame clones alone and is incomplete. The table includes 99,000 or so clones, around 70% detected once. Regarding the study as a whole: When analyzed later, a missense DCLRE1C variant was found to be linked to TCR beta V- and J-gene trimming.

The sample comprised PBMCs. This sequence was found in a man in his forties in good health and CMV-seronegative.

The CDR3 DNA follows: TGTGCCTTCCTAATAGCGGGAGGGCAAGAGACCCAGTACTTC. This translates into CAFLIAGGQETQYF. The rearrangement links TRBV30 to TRBJ2-5; 11 bases map to TRBD2. With 7 bases clipped from V and 2 bases from J, the junction kept 6 bases outside the gene matches. The CDR3 extends over 14 amino acids. The germline CDR1 and CDR2 sequences are GTSNPN and SVGIG (reference sequence). The variable domain in full, with the rest retrieved from reference TRBV30 and TRBJ2-5, is SQTIHQWPATLVQPVGSPLSLECTVEGTSNPNLYWYRQAAGRGLQLLFYSVGIGQISSEVPQNLSASRPQDRQFILSSKKLLLSDSGFYLCAFLIAGGQETQYFGPGTRLLVL.